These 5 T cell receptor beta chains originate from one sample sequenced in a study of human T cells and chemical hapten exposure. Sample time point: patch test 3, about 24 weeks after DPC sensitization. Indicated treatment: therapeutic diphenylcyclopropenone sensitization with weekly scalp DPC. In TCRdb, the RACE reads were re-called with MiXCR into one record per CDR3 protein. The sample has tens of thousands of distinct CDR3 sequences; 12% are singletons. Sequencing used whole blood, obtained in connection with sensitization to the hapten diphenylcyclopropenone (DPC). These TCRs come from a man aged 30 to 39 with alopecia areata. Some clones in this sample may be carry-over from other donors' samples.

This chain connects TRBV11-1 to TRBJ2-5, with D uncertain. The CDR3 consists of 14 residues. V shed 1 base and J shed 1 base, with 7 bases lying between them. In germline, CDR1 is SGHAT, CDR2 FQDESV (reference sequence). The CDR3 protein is CASSLGNRQETQYF. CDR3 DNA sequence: TGTGCCAGCAGCTTAGGGAACCGCCAAGAGACCCAGTACTTC.

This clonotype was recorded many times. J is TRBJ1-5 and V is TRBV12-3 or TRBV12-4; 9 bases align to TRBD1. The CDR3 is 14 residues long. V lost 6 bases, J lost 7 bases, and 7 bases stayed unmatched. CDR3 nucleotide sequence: TGTGCCAGCAGATCAGGACAGGGGCGGCAGCCCCAGCATTTT. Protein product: CASRSGQGRQPQHF.

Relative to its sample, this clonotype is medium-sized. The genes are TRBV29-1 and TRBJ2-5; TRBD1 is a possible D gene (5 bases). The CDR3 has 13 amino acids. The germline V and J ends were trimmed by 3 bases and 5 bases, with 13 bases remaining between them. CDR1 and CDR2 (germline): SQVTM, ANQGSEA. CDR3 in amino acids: CSVDIQAGETQYF. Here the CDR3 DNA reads TGCAGCGTTGATATACAGGCTGGGGAGACCCAGTACTTC.

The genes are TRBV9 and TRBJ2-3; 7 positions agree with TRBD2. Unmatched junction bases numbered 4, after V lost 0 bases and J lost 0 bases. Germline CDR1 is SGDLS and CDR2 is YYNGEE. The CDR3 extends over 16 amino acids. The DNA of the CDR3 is TGTGCCAGCAGCGTAGGACTAGCTATAAGCACAGATACGCAGTATTTT. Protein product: CASSVGLAISTDTQYF. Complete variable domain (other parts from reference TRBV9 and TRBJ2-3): DSGVTQTPKHLITATGQRVTLRCSPRSGDLSVYWYQQSLDQGLQFLIQYYNGEERAKGNILERFSAQQFPDLHSELNLSSLELGDSALYFCASSVGLAISTDTQYFGPGTRLTVL.

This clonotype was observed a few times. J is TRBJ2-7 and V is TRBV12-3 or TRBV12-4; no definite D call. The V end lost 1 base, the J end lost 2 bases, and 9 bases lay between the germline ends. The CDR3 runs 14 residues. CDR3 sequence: CASSLGQATYEQYF. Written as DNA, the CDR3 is TGTGCCAGCAGTTTAGGCCAGGCCACCTACGAGCAGTACTTC.